These 22 T cell receptor beta chains were sequenced from one sample in a study of OX40 agonist ivuxolimab in advanced cancers. The protocol was immunoSEQ multiplex PCR, while the TCRdb copy is restricted to in-frame clones and leaves out a portion. The sample holds roughly 90,000 clones, more than 80% seen once. Here the sequenced sample was CD4+ or CD8+ T cells sorted from blood, taken in a trial of the OX40 agonist ivuxolimab. These receptors came from an adult with an advanced solid tumor such as melanoma, head and neck, liver or kidney cancer.

V is TRBV7-2 and J is TRBJ2-7; 13 bases align to TRBD2. The germline V gene encodes CDR1 SGHTA and CDR2 FQGNSA. The junction had 1 base not matched to a gene; V was cut back by 2 bases and J by 6 bases. The CDR3 is 14 residues long. The CDR3 nucleotides read TGTGCCAGCAGCTTACGGACTAGCGGGGGCGAGCAGTACTTC. Translated: CASSLRTSGGEQYF.

This clone was seen only once. The gene calls are TRBV5-1 and TRBJ2-1, with 9 bases lining up with TRBD2. Unmatched junction bases numbered 10, after V lost 0 bases and J lost 9 bases. This CDR3 comprises 16 residues. Per the germline V gene, CDR1 is SGHRS and CDR2 is YFSETQ. This CDR3 reads CASSLAGTSSYGEQFF. DNA of the CDR3: TGCGCCAGCAGCTTGGCCGGGACTAGCTCATATGGTGAGCAGTTCTTC.

The chain carries TRBV7-6 and TRBJ1-4; no reliable D call. The V gene lost 3 bases and the J gene lost 8 bases, with 16 bases spanning the gap. The CDR3 runs 15 residues. Germline V CDR1 and CDR2: SGHVS, FNYEAQ. The CDR3 loop reads CASSLTGRYREKLFF. The CDR3, as DNA: TGTGCCAGCAGCTTGACCGGTCGGTATCGCGAAAAACTGTTTTTT.

The V gene is TRBV6-6, the J gene TRBJ2-2, with TRBD2 as a possible D gene (6 bases). The CDR3 sequence is 15 residues long. With 6 bases removed from V and 5 bases from J, the gap between germline ends came to 16 bases. CDR1 and CDR2 from the germline V gene are MNHNY and SVGAGI (reference sequence). Here the CDR3 DNA reads TGTGCCAGCAGCGCCCCAGGGCGGGGAACCGGGGAGCTGTTTTTT. Protein product: CASSAPGRGTGELFF.

The rearrangement uses TRBV2 and TRBJ1-1; 8 nucleotides align to TRBD1. The CDR3 covers 15 residues. CDR1 is SNHLY, CDR2 FYNNEI, per germline. J lost 0 bases, V lost 8 bases, and 8 bases had no gene match. As DNA, the CDR3 is TGTGCCAGCGACCCACTACAGGGGGTGAACACTGAAGCTTTCTTT. It yields the protein CASDPLQGVNTEAFF.

This clone was detected once. CDR3 region: CASSLALGTISYEQYF. The CDR3 DNA sequence: TGTGCCAGCAGCTTAGCGTTAGGGACTATCTCCTACGAGCAGTACTTC. The chain is built from TRBV7-2 and TRBJ2-7, with 7 bases that match TRBD2. Trimming cost V 0 bases and J 0 bases; bases outside gene matches: 5. The CDR3 has 16 amino acids. Germline V gives CDR1 SGHTA, CDR2 FQGNSA.

This clone occurred a few times. This sequence joins TRBV29-1 and TRBJ1-1; no reliable D call. Trimming cost V 0 bases and J 2 bases, with 7 bases left between them. This CDR3 is 13 amino acids long. Germline V lookup: CDR1 SQVTM, CDR2 ANQGSEA. Here the CDR3 reads CSVEDLGNTEAFF. In nucleotides, the CDR3 is TGCAGCGTTGAAGATCTAGGAAACACTGAAGCTTTCTTT.

The chain links TRBV5-1 to TRBJ2-3; D is possibly TRBD2 (5 bases). The ends were cut back, 5 bases at V and 3 bases at J, with 13 bases in the middle. The CDR3 contains 14 residues. The germline CDR1 and CDR2 sequences are SGHRS and YFSETQ. This CDR3 reads CASRLAGVTDTQYF. Here the CDR3 DNA reads TGCGCCAGCAGGCTAGCTGGGGTTACAGATACGCAGTATTTT.

The CDR3 bases are TGTGCCAGCAGACCCCGGGGACTGCAAGAGACCCAGTACTTC. It codes for CASRPRGLQETQYF. J is TRBJ2-5 and V is TRBV27, with D possibly being TRBD2 (6 bases). This CDR3 has 14 residues. Trimming shortened V by 6 bases and J by 2 bases, and 13 bases separated the two germline ends. Looked up from germline, CDR1 is MNHEY and CDR2 is SMNVEV (reference sequence).

This chain joins TRBV21-1 and TRBJ2-3; the D call TRBD2 from the table was never checked on the DNA. TRBV21-1 constitutes a pseudogene. The CDR3 covers 15 residues. The CDR3 here is CASSKVVGLRDTQYF. The CDR3 nucleotides are TGTGCCAGCAGCAAAGTTGTCGGTCTTCGAGATACGCAGTATTTT.

The CDR3 is CASSDSGKAAEQYF. CDR3 DNA sequence: TGCGCCAGCAGCGATAGCGGGAAGGCGGCCGAGCAGTACTTC. The rearrangement uses TRBV4-1 and TRBJ2-7; 8 bases line up with TRBD2. V gave up 5 bases and J gave up 6 bases; unmatched junction bases: 9. This CDR3 has 14 amino acids. CDR1 MGHRA and CDR2 YSYEKL come from the germline V gene.

The chain recombines TRBV25-1 with TRBJ2-2; D might be TRBD1 (5 bases). The V end was cut by 2 bases, the J end by 2 bases, with 9 bases between. Germline assignment: CDR1 MGHDK and CDR2 SYGVNS. The CDR3 totals 15 residues. CDR3 sequence: CASSEGQINTGELFF. For the CDR3, the DNA is TGTGCCAGCAGTGAAGGACAAATTAACACCGGGGAGCTGTTTTTT.

The chain uses TRBV6-5 and TRBJ1-2, with D hard to call. This CDR3 spans 12 amino acids. The germline V gene encodes CDR1 MNHEY and CDR2 SVGAGI. Trimming pared 6 bases from V and 8 bases from J, leaving 13 bases between. The CDR3: CASRSVLRGYTF. CDR3 in DNA: TGTGCCAGCAGAAGCGTACTGAGGGGCTACACCTTC.

V is TRBV28 and J is TRBJ1-4, with 8 bases matching TRBD1. The V gene end was trimmed by 4 bases and the J gene end by 6 bases; junction bases not matched to a gene: 7. This CDR3 spans 15 amino acids. Germline V gene sequence: CDR1 MDHEN, CDR2 SYDVKM. The CDR3 region has the DNA TGTGCCAGCAGTTCCCAGACAGGGGATGATGAAAAACTGTTTTTT. It encodes CASSSQTGDDEKLFF.

The gene calls are TRBV7-3 and TRBJ2-2; 9 bases align to TRBD2. The CDR3 spans 18 residues. Unmatched junction bases numbered 15, after V lost 4 bases and J lost 6 bases. CDR1 is SGHTA, CDR2 FQGTGA, per germline. In DNA form, the CDR3 reads TGTGCCAGCAGCTCAGTTCTAGCGGGAAACGGCGGGCCCGGGGAGCTGTTTTTT. It codes for CASSSVLAGNGGPGELFF.

V is TRBV7-8 and J is TRBJ2-7; D is ambiguous. The germline gives CDR1 SGHVS, CDR2 FQNEAQ. The CDR3 is 14 amino acids. Trimming shortened V by 3 bases and J by 6 bases, and 15 bases separated the two germline ends. The CDR3 region has the DNA TGTGCCAGCAGCTTCCCTTGGCCTGGCTCCGAGCAGTACGTC. Amino acids: CASSFPWPGSEQYV.

In its sample, this clone was seen a few times. The chain recombines TRBV7-2 with TRBJ1-5; 11 bases are shared with TRBD1. With V trimmed by 2 bases and J by 1 base, 10 bases remained unmatched. Germline loops: CDR1 SGHTA, CDR2 FQGNSA. This CDR3 has 19 residues. The CDR3 region has the DNA TGTGCCAGCAGCTTAAGGCCGTGGACAGGGGGCGAGAGCAATCAGCCCCAGCATTTT. Protein: CASSLRPWTGGESNQPQHF.

The V gene is TRBV19, the J gene TRBJ2-3, with 11 bases fitting TRBD2. The germline V gene encodes CDR1 LNHDA and CDR2 SQIVND (reference sequence). This CDR3 is 14 amino acids long. V dropped 6 bases and J dropped 1; count of bases not matched to a gene: 0. CDR3 sequence (DNA): TGTGCCAGTAGGACTAGCGGGGGCACAGATACGCAGTATTTT. Residues: CASRTSGGTDTQYF.

J is TRBJ1-2 and V is TRBV5-6; 11 bases map to TRBD1. Germline lookup yields CDR1 SGHDT and CDR2 YYEEEE. V lost 4 bases and J lost 3; bases outside the gene matches: 5. The CDR3 sequence is 15 residues long. CDR3 nucleotide sequence: TGTGCCAGCAGCAGACCGGGACAGGGGGACTATGGCTACACCTTC. Translating it yields CASSRPGQGDYGYTF.

The chain combines TRBV19 with TRBJ1-5; possibly TRBD1 for D (5 bases). V dropped 3 bases and J dropped 5 bases, with 14 bases sitting between them. This CDR3 comprises 15 residues. Germline assignment: CDR1 LNHDA and CDR2 SQIVND (reference sequence). CDR3 sequence reads: CASSIIGPGDQPQHF. CDR3 bases: TGTGCCAGTAGTATTATAGGGCCGGGGGATCAGCCCCAGCATTTT.

The rearrangement links TRBV11-2 to TRBJ2-3; D may match TRBD1 or TRBD2 (6 bases each). The CDR3 is 17 amino acids. The germline V and J ends were trimmed by 1 base and 2 bases, with 16 bases remaining between them. Germline CDR1 reads SGHAT; CDR2 reads FQNNGV. CDR3 nucleotide sequence: TGTGCCAGCAGCTTAGTGGCCCCGGGGGCAATCACAGATACGCAGTATTTT. This sequence encodes CASSLVAPGAITDTQYF.

J is TRBJ1-4 and V is TRBV13; D remains unclear. Germline V gene data show CDR1 as PRHDT and CDR2 as FYEKMQ (reference sequence). This CDR3 is 14 amino acids long. Trimming removed 7 bases at V and 2 bases at J, with 11 bases between. CDR3 DNA sequence: TGTGCCAGCACACACACAAGTACTAATGAAAAACTGTTTTTT. Translation gives CASTHTSTNEKLFF.